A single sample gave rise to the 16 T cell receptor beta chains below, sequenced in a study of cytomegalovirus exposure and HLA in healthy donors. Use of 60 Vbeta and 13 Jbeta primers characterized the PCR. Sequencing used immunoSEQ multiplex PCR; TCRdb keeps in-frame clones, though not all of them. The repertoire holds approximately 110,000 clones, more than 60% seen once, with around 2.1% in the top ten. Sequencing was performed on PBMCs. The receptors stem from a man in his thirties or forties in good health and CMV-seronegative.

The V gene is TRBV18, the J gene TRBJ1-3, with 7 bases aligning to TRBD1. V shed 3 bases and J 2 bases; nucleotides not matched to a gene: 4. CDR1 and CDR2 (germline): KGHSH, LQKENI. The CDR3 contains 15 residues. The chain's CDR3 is CASSPTGLAGNTIYF. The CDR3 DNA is TGTGCCAGCTCACCGACAGGGTTGGCTGGAAACACCATATATTTT.

The CDR3 DNA sequence: TGTGCCTGGAGTACAGGGGGCCCTGGCTACACCTTC. Translated: CAWSTGGPGYTF. The chain employs TRBV30 and TRBJ1-2; 9 nucleotides match TRBD1. The length of the CDR3 is 12 residues. V shed 2 bases, J shed 7 bases, and the junction held 2 bases outside the gene matches. Looked up from germline, CDR1 is GTSNPN and CDR2 is SVGIG (reference sequence).

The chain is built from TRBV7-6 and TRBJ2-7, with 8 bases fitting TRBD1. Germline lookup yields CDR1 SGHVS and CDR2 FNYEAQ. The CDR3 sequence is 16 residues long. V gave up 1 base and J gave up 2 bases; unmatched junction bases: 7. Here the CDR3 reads CASSLESGQVPYEQYF. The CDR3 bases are TGTGCCAGCAGCTTAGAATCGGGACAGGTACCCTACGAGCAGTACTTC. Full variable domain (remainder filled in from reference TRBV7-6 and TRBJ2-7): GAGVSQSPRYKVTKRGQDVALRCDPISGHVSLYWYRQALGQGPEFLTYFNYEAQQDKSGLPNDRFSAERPEGSISTLTIQRTEQRDSAMYRCASSLESGQVPYEQYFGPGTRLTVT.

CDR3: CAWSVGVSYEQYF. The CDR3 coding sequence is TGTGCCTGGAGTGTGGGAGTCTCCTACGAGCAGTACTTC. The chain has TRBV30 and TRBJ2-7, with D perhaps matching TRBD2 (5 bases). The CDR3 length is 13 residues. Between the trimmed V and J ends, which lost 0 bases and 0 bases, there was a span of 6 bases. Germline V gives CDR1 GTSNPN, CDR2 SVGIG (reference sequence).

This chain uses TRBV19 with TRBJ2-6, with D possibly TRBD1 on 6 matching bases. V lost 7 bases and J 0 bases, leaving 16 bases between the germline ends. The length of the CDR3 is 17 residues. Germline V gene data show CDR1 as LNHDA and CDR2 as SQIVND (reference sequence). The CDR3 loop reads CASTTGKPLSGANVLTF. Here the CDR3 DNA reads TGTGCCAGTACAACAGGGAAACCTCTCTCTGGGGCCAACGTCCTGACTTTC.

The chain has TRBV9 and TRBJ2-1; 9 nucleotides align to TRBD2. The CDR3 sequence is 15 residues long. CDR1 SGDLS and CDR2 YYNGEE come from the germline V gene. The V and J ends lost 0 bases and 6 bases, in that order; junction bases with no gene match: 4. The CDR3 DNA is TGTGCCAGCAGCGTAGGGTTAGCGGGGGTCAATGAGCAGTTCTTC. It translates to CASSVGLAGVNEQFF.

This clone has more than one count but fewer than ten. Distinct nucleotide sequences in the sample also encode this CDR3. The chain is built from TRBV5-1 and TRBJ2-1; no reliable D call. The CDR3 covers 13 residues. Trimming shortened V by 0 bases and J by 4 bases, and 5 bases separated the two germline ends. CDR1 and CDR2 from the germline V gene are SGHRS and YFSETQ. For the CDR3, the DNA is TGCGCCAGCAGCTTGGACAGTTACAATGAGCAGTTCTTC. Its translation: CASSLDSYNEQFF.

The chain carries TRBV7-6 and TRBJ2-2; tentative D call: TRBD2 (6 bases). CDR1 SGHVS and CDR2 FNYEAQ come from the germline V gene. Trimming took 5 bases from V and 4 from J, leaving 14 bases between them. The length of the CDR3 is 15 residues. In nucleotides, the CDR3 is TGTGCCAGCAGCCCTTGGCGGGAACTCACCGGGGAGCTGTTTTTT. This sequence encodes CASSPWRELTGELFF.

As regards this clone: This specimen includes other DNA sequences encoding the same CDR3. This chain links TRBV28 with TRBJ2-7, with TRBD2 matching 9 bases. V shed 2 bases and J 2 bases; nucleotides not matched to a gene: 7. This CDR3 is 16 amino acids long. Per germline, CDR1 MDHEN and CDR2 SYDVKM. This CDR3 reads CASSLRGLAGPYEQYF. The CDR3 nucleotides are TGTGCCAGCAGTTTAAGAGGGCTAGCGGGGCCCTACGAGCAGTACTTC.

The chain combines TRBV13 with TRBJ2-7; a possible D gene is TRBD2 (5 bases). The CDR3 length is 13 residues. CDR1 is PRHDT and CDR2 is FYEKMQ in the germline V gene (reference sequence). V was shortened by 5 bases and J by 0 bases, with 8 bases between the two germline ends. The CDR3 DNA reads TGTGCCAGCAGCACGGGATTCTCCTACGAGCAGTACTTC. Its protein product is CASSTGFSYEQYF.

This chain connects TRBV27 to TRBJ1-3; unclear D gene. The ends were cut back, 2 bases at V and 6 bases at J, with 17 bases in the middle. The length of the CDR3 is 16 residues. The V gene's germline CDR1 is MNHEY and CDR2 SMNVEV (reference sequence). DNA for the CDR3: TGTGCCAGCAGTTTAAGCTGGCGGACTGGAGCAAACACCATATATTTT. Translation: CASSLSWRTGANTIYF.

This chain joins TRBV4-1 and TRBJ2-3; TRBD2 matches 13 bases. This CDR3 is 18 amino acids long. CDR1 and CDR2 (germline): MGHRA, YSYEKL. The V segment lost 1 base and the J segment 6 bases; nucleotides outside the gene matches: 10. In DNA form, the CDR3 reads TGCGCCAGCAGCCAAGCCCCTCCCGGACTAGCGGGAGCGGATACGCAGTATTTT. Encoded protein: CASSQAPPGLAGADTQYF.

The CDR3 nucleotides read TGCGCCAGCAGCTTGGCTCTTTCGGGCCAAACGGGACTAGCGGGAGTCACCGGGGAGCTGTTTTTT. Encoded protein: CASSLALSGQTGLAGVTGELFF. The V and J genes are TRBV5-1 and TRBJ2-2; TRBD2 aligns across 14 bases. V lost 0 bases and J lost 4; bases outside the gene matches: 17. This CDR3 has 22 amino acids. Per germline, CDR1 SGHRS and CDR2 YFSETQ.

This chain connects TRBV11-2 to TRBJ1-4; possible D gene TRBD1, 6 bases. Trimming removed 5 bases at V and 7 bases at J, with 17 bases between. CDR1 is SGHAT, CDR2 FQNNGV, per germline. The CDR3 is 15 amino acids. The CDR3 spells CASSQWGGLGEKLFF. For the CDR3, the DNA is TGTGCCAGCAGCCAATGGGGGGGGCTTGGTGAAAAACTGTTTTTT.

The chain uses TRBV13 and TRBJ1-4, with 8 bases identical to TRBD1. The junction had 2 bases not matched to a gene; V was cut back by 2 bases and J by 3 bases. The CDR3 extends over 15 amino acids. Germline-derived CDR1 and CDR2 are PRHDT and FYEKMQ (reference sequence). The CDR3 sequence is CASSLYRGANEKLFF. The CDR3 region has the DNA TGTGCCAGCAGCTTATACAGGGGGGCTAATGAAAAACTGTTTTTT.

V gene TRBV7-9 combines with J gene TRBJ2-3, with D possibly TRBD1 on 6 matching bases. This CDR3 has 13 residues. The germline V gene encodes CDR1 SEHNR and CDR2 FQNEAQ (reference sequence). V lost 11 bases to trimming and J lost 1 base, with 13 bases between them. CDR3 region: CAGRGSGTDTQYF. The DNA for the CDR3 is TGTGCCGGTAGGGGGTCTGGCACAGATACGCAGTATTTT.